This TCR beta chain was recorded in a study of OX40 agonist ivuxolimab in advanced cancers. Overall study context: Melanoma, hepatocellular carcinoma, head and neck or renal cell cancer occurred in dose-escalation patients.

A note on this clone: Antigen unknown.

Points from the study as a whole: At 0.1 to 3.0 mg/kg and by week 6, clonal expansion occurred in CD4+ and CD8+ blood T cells. Among some nonresponders, normalized T-cell clonal expansion was also low.

Sequenced by immunoSEQ multiplex PCR; TCRdb stores in-frame clones only, minus some. The sample carries just over 60,000 clones, roughly 90% recorded once. CDR3 length: 15 residues. V shed 6 bases and J 3 bases; nucleotides not matched to a gene: 10. Per germline, CDR1 LNHDA and CDR2 SQIVND (reference sequence). The genes are TRBV19 and TRBJ1-2; TRBD1 agrees at 7 bases. This receptor was identified in an adult with an advanced solid tumor such as melanoma, head and neck, liver or kidney cancer. The specimen was CD4+ or CD8+ T cells sorted from blood, collected in a trial of the OX40 agonist ivuxolimab. The CDR3 coding sequence is TGTGCCAGTAGCATGTCAGACAGGGATCACTATGGCTACACCTTC. Encoded protein: CASSMSDRDHYGYTF.